A selection of T cell receptor beta chains follows, all from one sample in a study of cytomegalovirus exposure and HLA in healthy donors. The protocol was immunoSEQ multiplex PCR, while the TCRdb copy is restricted to in-frame clones and leaves out a portion. The data hold around 150,000 clones, with roughly 80% observed a single time. The source material was PBMCs. The source is a man aged 45-65 years in good health and CMV-seropositive. Each CDR3 is given with its conserved first and last residue. The D gene is left open where the match is weak. The listing skips clone size in some rows; elsewhere it reads once, few, many or a size class.

>TRBJ1-2|.|TRBV7-9|.
TGTGCCAGCAGCTTTCGGGGGGCTAGCTATGGCTACACCTTC
CASSFRGASYGYTF
>TRBJ1-2|few|TRBV27|.
TGTGCCAGCAGTTTACTGGGCGGACTGGGAGTGTATGGCTACACCTTC
CASSLLGGLGVYGYTF
>TRBJ2-1|.|TRBV5-1|.
TGCGCCAGCAGCTTCCGGGTGGAGGGGTTGAATGAGCAGTTCTTC
CASSFRVEGLNEQFF
>TRBJ2-3|.|TRBV7-3|.
TGTGCCAGCAGCTATGGACTCGGCACAGATACGCAGTATTTT
CASSYGLGTDTQYF
>TRBJ1-1|.|TRBV28|.
TGTGCCAGCAGTCCAGGGCCCATGAACACTGAAGCTTTCTTT
CASSPGPMNTEAFF
>TRBJ2-7|few|TRBV28|.
TGTGCCAGCAGCCCGGCTAGCGCTAAGGGCGAGCAGTACTTC
CASSPASAKGEQYF
>TRBJ1-2|.|TRBV6-1|.
TGTGCCAGCCAGGGCCTGAGCAACTATGGCTACACCTTC
CASQGLSNYGYTF
>TRBJ2-1|.|TRBV7-2|TRBD2
TGTGCCAGCAGCCCAGTCGGGCGGGGGAACAATGAGCAGTTCTTC
CASSPVGRGNNEQFF
>TRBJ2-2|.|TRBV9|TRBD2
TGTGCCAGCAGTATAGCGGGGGCCGCGATAAACACCGGGGAGCTGTTTTTT
CASSIAGAAINTGELFF
>TRBJ2-5|.|TRBV7-9|TRBD2
TGTTCCAGCAGCGATCTTCTAGCGGCTTCCTACCAAGAGACCCAGTACTTC
CSSSDLLAASYQETQYF
>TRBJ1-2|.|TRBV30|.
TGTGCCTGGAGAGATTTTGGGAGCGACAATAGGTATGGCTACACCTTC
CAWRDFGSDNRYGYTF
>TRBJ1-2|.|TRBV6-5|.
TGTGCCAGCAGTACGAAACTGAACTATGGCTACACCTTC
CASSTKLNYGYTF
>TRBJ1-1|few|TRBV7-6|.
TGTGCCAGCAGCTTAGCGGGACTTCCGAACACTGAAGCTTTCTTT
CASSLAGLPNTEAFF
>TRBJ2-3|.|TRBV13|TRBD2
TGTGCCAGCAGCTTAGGGACTAGCGGTCCGGATACGCAGTATTTT
CASSLGTSGPDTQYF
>TRBJ2-7|.|TRBV10-3|TRBD1
TGTGCCATCACTGGGACAGGGTTCTACGAGCAGTACTTC
CAITGTGFYEQYF
>TRBJ2-5|.|TRBV28|.
TGTGCCAGCAGTTTGCGTGTGGGGGGATTCCAAGAGACCCAGTACTTC
CASSLRVGGFQETQYF
>TRBJ2-5|once|TRBV11-2|TRBD1
TGTGCCAGCAGCTTAGAATGGACAGGGGGCTTCACAGAGACCCAGTACTTC
CASSLEWTGGFTETQYF
>TRBJ1-6|.|TRBV19|TRBD1
TGTGCCAGTAGTACAACAGGGGGTACTTCACCCCTCCACTTT
CASSTTGGTSPLHF
>TRBJ2-5|few|TRBV5-1|TRBD2
TGCGCCAGCAGCTTGACGACTAGCGGGAAACAAGAGACCCAGTACTTC
CASSLTTSGKQETQYF
>TRBJ1-3|.|TRBV18|.
TGTGCCAGCTCACCAAAGGGGGACACCATATATTTT
CASSPKGDTIYF
>TRBJ1-5|.|TRBV19|.
TGTGCCAGTAGTATACGGCGGAGACCCGGGCCCCAGCATTTT
CASSIRRRPGPQHF
>TRBJ1-6|.|TRBV7-3|.
TGTGCCAGCAGAGAAGTGCGGAGTTTTCCTTCACCCCTCCACTTT
CASREVRSFPSPLHF
>TRBJ2-7|.|TRBV9|.
TGTGCCAGCAGCGTAGGTAGCGGAACGGCCTACGAGCAGTACTTC
CASSVGSGTAYEQYF
>TRBJ2-7|.|TRBV27|TRBD1
TGTGCCAGCAGACCCCCCACGCCGGGACAGCACTACGAGCAGTACTTC
CASRPPTPGQHYEQYF
>TRBJ2-3|.|TRBV7-2|TRBD2
TGTGCCAGCAGCTTAGTTCCTAGCGGGGGGTCGGGTACGCAGTATTTT
CASSLVPSGGSGTQYF
>TRBJ1-5|.|TRBV30|TRBD1
TGTGCCTGGAGCAGGACAGGAAACAATCAGCCCCAGCATTTT
CAWSRTGNNQPQHF
>TRBJ2-1|.|TRBV28|.
TGTGCCAGCAGTTCCGCCGTCGATGCGTATGAGCAGTTCTTC
CASSSAVDAYEQFF